This TCR beta chain was obtained from a study of CD8+CD57+ T cells in acquired aplastic anemia. Per the germline V gene, CDR1 is SGHTA and CDR2 is FQGNSA. The CDR3 runs 13 residues. Trimming took 1 base from V and 2 from J, leaving 4 bases between them. This clonotype was observed many times. Profiling of TCR beta VDJ combinations and CDR3 sequences used genomic DNA as template. MiXCR, run by TCRdb on the reads, gives a single entry per CDR3 protein. The table shows roughly 150,000 distinct CDR3 sequences, with around 40% occurring only once. The origin of this receptor is a human donor in good health. Sequencing was done on a sample of sorted CD4+, CD8+, or CD8+CD57+ T cells (not recorded which) from PBMCs. V gene TRBV7-2 combines with J gene TRBJ2-3; D unclear. The chain's CDR3 is CASSLDFTDTQYF. In DNA, the CDR3 is TGTGCCAGCAGCTTAGATTTCACAGATACGCAGTATTTT.